This is a list of T cell receptor beta chains from one sample in a study of T cell responses to AZD1222 COVID-19 vaccine. Sequenced by immunoSEQ multiplex PCR; TCRdb stores in-frame clones only, minus some. Altogether about 29,000 clones are present, 93% being singletons, with the ten largest covering 7.5% to 10%. This sample comprised peripheral blood, obtained on day 0 of AZD1222 vaccination. These receptors were collected from an adult in good health. Each CDR3 is given with its conserved first and last residue. The D gene is left open where the match is weak. Clone size is not always given. Where it is, it says once, few, many or a class for expanded clones.

>TRBV2|NA|TRBJ1-1|NA
TGTGCCAGCGCCCCCTGGACAGCAATGAACACTGAAGCTTTCTTT
CASAPWTAMNTEAFF
>TRBV18|NA|TRBJ2-2|NA
TGTGCCAGCTCTCCTACGAGGGCCGGGGAGCTGTTTTTT
CASSPTRAGELFF
>TRBV14|NA|TRBJ1-1|NA
TGTGCCAGCAGCCCGTGGAGACGGGTGAACACTGAAGCTTTCTTT
CASSPWRRVNTEAFF
>TRBV19|NA|TRBJ1-5|NA
TGTGCCAGTAGTATGGGGAGTCAGCCCCAGCATTTT
CASSMGSQPQHF
>TRBV6-5|NA|TRBJ1-1|NA
TGTGCCACGGCGGCAGGGTGGAAGGACACTGAAGCTTTCTTT
CATAAGWKDTEAFF
>TRBV5-1|NA|TRBJ2-7|NA
TGCGCCAGCAGCAAGGAGGAAGCCTACGAGCAGTACTTC
CASSKEEAYEQYF
>TRBV19|NA|TRBJ2-5|NA
TGTGCCAGTAGTATAGGAGGCTGGGGCGGAGAGACCCAGTACTTC
CASSIGGWGGETQYF
>TRBV4-1|NA|TRBJ2-3|NA
TGCGCCAGCAGCCACGGTCCGTTGGGGACAGATACGCAGTATTTT
CASSHGPLGTDTQYF
>TRBV28|NA|TRBJ1-2|NA
TGTGCCAGCAGTCCCGGTACGGATTATGGCTACACCTTC
CASSPGTDYGYTF
>TRBV7-9|NA|TRBJ2-3|NA
TGTGCCAGCAGATCGGGGACGTATACGCAGTATTTT
CASRSGTYTQYF
>TRBV19|NA|TRBJ1-1|NA
TGTGCCAGTAGTATAGATTTACGGGCGCTCGAAGCTTTCTTT
CASSIDLRALEAFF
>TRBV15|once|TRBJ1-1|NA
TGTGCCACCAGCAGGGGCCAACGGAACACTGAAGCTTTCTTT
CATSRGQRNTEAFF
>TRBV11-1|NA|TRBJ1-1|NA
TGTGCCAGCAGCCTTACGGCGACAGAGGAGAACACTGAAGCTTTCTTT
CASSLTATEENTEAFF
>TRBV5-4|NA|TRBJ2-5|NA
TGTGCCAGCAGGCGTAGTAGGGACCAAGAGACCCAGTACTTC
CASRRSRDQETQYF
>TRBV19|NA|TRBJ1-3|TRBD1
TGTGCCAGTAGCTCGAGGACAGGGGGGAGCTCTGGAAACACCATATATTTT
CASSSRTGGSSGNTIYF
>TRBV19|NA|TRBJ1-4|NA
TGTGCCAGTAGTGAGGGGGCAACTAATGAAAAACTGTTTTTT
CASSEGATNEKLFF
>TRBV29-1|NA|TRBJ2-3|TRBD2
TGCAGCGTTGTGGGGCTAGCGGGGACTAGCACAGATACGCAGTATTTT
CSVVGLAGTSTDTQYF
>TRBV5-4|NA|TRBJ2-7|TRBD1
TGTGCCAGCAGCCCGGGACAGGGGGCCTACGAGCAGTACTTC
CASSPGQGAYEQYF
>TRBV5-5|NA|TRBJ2-3|NA
TGTGCCAGCAGCTTGGTTGGGACTAGCACAGATACGCAGTATTTT
CASSLVGTSTDTQYF
>TRBV6-5|NA|TRBJ1-2|TRBD1
TGTGCCAGCAGCCTAACGACAGGGGATGGCTACACCTTC
CASSLTTGDGYTF
>TRBV11-2|NA|TRBJ1-4|NA
TGTGCCAGCAGCTTAGTCCAGGCAGGGAGGAGTGAAAAACTGTTTTTT
CASSLVQAGRSEKLFF
>TRBV2|NA|TRBJ1-1|NA
TGTGCCAGCTCCCTGAACACTGAAGCTTTCTTT
CASSLNTEAFF
>TRBV5-4|NA|TRBJ1-6|NA
TGTGCCAGCAGCGCCTCCGGGGTATCCAATTCACCCCTCCACTTT
CASSASGVSNSPLHF
>TRBV3-1/TRBV3-2|NA|TRBJ2-7|NA
TGTGCCAGCAGCCAAGGGGCAGGGGACGGGGGCGAGCAGTACTTC
CASSQGAGDGGEQYF
>TRBV28|NA|TRBJ2-1|NA
TGTGCCAGCAGTTCCCGGGAGTATCCCTACAATGAGCAGTTCTTC
CASSSREYPYNEQFF
>TRBV5-6|NA|TRBJ2-7|NA
TGTGCCAGCAGCTATCGGTCGAATCCAGGGGTGAAGGGCGAGCAGTACTTC
CASSYRSNPGVKGEQYF
>TRBV27|NA|TRBJ2-3|NA
TGTGCCAGCATGATCAACCTTGGGGTAGATACGCAGTATTTT
CASMINLGVDTQYF
>TRBV5-1|NA|TRBJ2-6|NA
TGCGCCAGCAGCGCCAGGGAGTCTGGGGCCAACGTCCTGACTTTC
CASSARESGANVLTF
>TRBV6-5|once|TRBJ1-2|TRBD1
TGTGCCAGCAGTTTGGCAGGGGGCTATGGCTACACCTTC
CASSLAGGYGYTF
>TRBV5-6|NA|TRBJ2-1|NA
TGTGCCAGCAGCTTGTTACTAAAACATTACAATGAGCAGTTCTTC
CASSLLLKHYNEQFF
>TRBV12-3/TRBV12-4|NA|TRBJ2-7|NA
TGTGCCAGCAGTTTAGGGCTAGACGGCGAGCAGTACTTC
CASSLGLDGEQYF
>TRBV29-1|NA|TRBJ1-1|NA
TGCAGCGCTAGGTTCACCCTCGGAGCTTTCTTT
CSARFTLGAFF
>TRBV7-2|NA|TRBJ1-5|NA
TGTGCCAGCAGCCTCCACTATAGCAATCAGCCCCAGCATTTT
CASSLHYSNQPQHF
>TRBV7-9|NA|TRBJ1-5|NA
TGTGCCAGCAGCTTAACCCGGGGATATGGCAATCAGCCCCAGCATTTT
CASSLTRGYGNQPQHF
>TRBV3-1/TRBV3-2|NA|TRBJ2-3|NA
TGTGCCAGCAGGCAACTCGACACTTCAGGGGATACGCAGTATTTT
CASRQLDTSGDTQYF
>TRBV4-2|once|TRBJ1-2|NA
TGTGCCAGCAGCCAAGAGGCAGGGGTCTATGGCTACACCTTC
CASSQEAGVYGYTF
>TRBV27|NA|TRBJ1-5|TRBD1
TGTGCCAGCAGTTCTGGGACAGGGATCAATCAGCCCCAGCATTTT
CASSSGTGINQPQHF
>TRBV25-1|NA|TRBJ1-2|TRBD1
TGTGCCAGCAGTGATCGGACAGGGGGTGACTATGGCTACACCTTC
CASSDRTGGDYGYTF
>TRBV3-1/TRBV3-2|NA|TRBJ1-4|NA
TGTGCCAGCAGCCGGAGTAATGAAAAACTGTTTTTT
CASSRSNEKLFF
>TRBV5-1|NA|TRBJ1-1|NA
TGCGCCAGCAGCTTGAACAGTAACACTGAAGCTTTCTTT
CASSLNSNTEAFF
>TRBV4-3|NA|TRBJ1-5|NA
TGCGCCAGCAGCCAAGTTTTAGACCCTAGCAATCAGCCCCAGCATTTT
CASSQVLDPSNQPQHF
>TRBV3-1/TRBV3-2|NA|TRBJ1-2|NA
TGTGCCAGCAGCCCCGTACGGTCCAGCTATGGCTACACCTTC
CASSPVRSSYGYTF
>TRBV25-1|once|TRBJ2-7|TRBD2
TGTGCCAGCAGTCATCTTAGCGGGACATACGAGCAGTACTTC
CASSHLSGTYEQYF
>TRBV11-2|NA|TRBJ1-4|NA
TGTGCCAGCAGCTTACGGGGTAGCCCTGGAGAAAAACTGTTTTTT
CASSLRGSPGEKLFF
>TRBV29-1|NA|TRBJ1-2|NA
TGCAGCGTTGTAACAGGGCCATATGGCTACACCTTC
CSVVTGPYGYTF
>TRBV5-4|once|TRBJ2-1|TRBD2
TGTGCCAGCAGCTTGCTGACGGGAGGGCCCCATAAGAATGAGCAGTTCTTC
CASSLLTGGPHKNEQFF
>TRBV7-2|NA|TRBJ1-5|NA
TGTGCCAGCAGCTTGGCAGGGGCTGGCAATCAGCCCCAGCATTTT
CASSLAGAGNQPQHF
>TRBV12-3/TRBV12-4|NA|TRBJ2-5|NA
TGTGCCAGCAGTCCTGACACCCAAGAGACCCAGTACTTC
CASSPDTQETQYF
>TRBV4-1|NA|TRBJ1-4|TRBD1
TGCGCCAGCAGCCACATAACCAGGGGGCTTAGTGAAAAACTGTTTTTT
CASSHITRGLSEKLFF
>TRBV24-1|NA|TRBJ1-2|TRBD1
TGTGCCACCAGTGACGCCCGACAGGGATTCAACTATGGCTACACCTTC
CATSDARQGFNYGYTF
>TRBV6-5|NA|TRBJ1-2|NA
TGTGCCAGCAGTCCCGGGCCATGGGGCTACACCTTC
CASSPGPWGYTF
>TRBV29-1|NA|TRBJ2-7|NA
TGCAGCGCTTTAGTCGGGATCCAGTACTTC
CSALVGIQYF
>TRBV6-5|NA|TRBJ1-3|NA
TGTGCCAGCAGTTACACCAGGGACGTAAACGCCATATATTTT
CASSYTRDVNAIYF
>TRBV12-2|NA|TRBJ2-5|NA
TGTGCAAGTCGCTTAGGTCGGCAGCAAGAGACCCAGTACTTC
CASRLGRQQETQYF
>TRBV9|NA|TRBJ2-5|NA
TGTGCCAGCAGCGCGACAGGGAGGTTGGAGACCCAGTACTTC
CASSATGRLETQYF
>TRBV7-9|NA|TRBJ2-1|NA
TGTGCCAGCAGCTTAACGTTGGGGTCCTACAATGAGCAGTTCTTC
CASSLTLGSYNEQFF
>TRBV3-1/TRBV3-2|NA|TRBJ2-1|TRBD1
TGTGCCAGCAGCCAAGTCGGGACAGGGACCCACAATGAGCAGTTCTTC
CASSQVGTGTHNEQFF
>TRBV28|NA|TRBJ1-5|NA
TGTGCCAGCAACTCAGTCGGAATCAATCAGCCCCAGCATTTT
CASNSVGINQPQHF
>TRBV12-3/TRBV12-4|NA|TRBJ1-2|TRBD1
TGTGCCAGCAGTTTTGGGACAGCCTATGGCTACACCTTC
CASSFGTAYGYTF